This T cell receptor beta chain was sequenced during a study of shared T cell receptors in the human thymus. CDR1 and CDR2 (germline): MNHNS, SASEGT. The CDR3 length is 16 residues. V lost 3 bases and J lost 2; bases outside the gene matches: 4. This table comes from immunoSEQ multiplex PCR, and its TCRdb copy is limited to in-frame clones, with some not included. The sample comprises roughly 560,000 clones, 75% to 80% of which are singletons, and roughly 0.013% rests with the top ten. Separately, the same data were catalogued under a study of human thymus T cells.

Sequencing was carried out using thymocytes. This TCR was recovered from a boy in the first two years of life with a congenital heart defect. This chain connects TRBV6-1 to TRBJ1-1; 12 bases agree with TRBD1. The CDR3 region has the DNA TGTGCCAGCAGTGAGAGGGGACAGGGGGCTAACACTGAAGCTTTCTTT. Its protein product is CASSERGQGANTEAFF.